This note documents a single T cell receptor beta chain sequence. The antigen remains unidentified. A second PCR, run for about 7 to 12 cycles, used a sample-barcoded 5' primer plus a J-beta primer mix. TCRdb itself ran the 5' RACE reads through MiXCR, one entry per CDR3 protein. The table includes around 1,500,000 distinct CDR3 sequences, approximately 30% detected once. This specimen comes from a study of blood T cells in healthy people across ages. The germline V and J ends were trimmed by 0 bases and 5 bases, with 6 bases remaining between them. Per germline, CDR1 SGHRS and CDR2 YFSETQ. The CDR3 totals 13 residues. Study-level results: The fall in TCR beta diversity per million T cells was roughly linear with age.

The origin of this receptor is a woman aged 25 to 45 in good health. The chain couples TRBV5-1 to TRBJ2-1; no clear D. Sequenced sample: blood. The CDR3 region is CASSLDVDNEQFF. The CDR3 bases are TGCGCCAGCAGCTTGGACGTAGACAATGAGCAGTTCTTC.